The clone carrying this T cell receptor beta chain was seen once. This entry is derived from a study of blood T cell repertoires in COVID-19. J gave up 6 bases and V 1 base, and 8 bases lay outside the gene matches. The germline gives CDR1 SGHTA, CDR2 FQGTGA. The CDR3 totals 16 residues. Authors' processing steps: Reference gene primer amplification gave estimated nucleated cell counts. Produced via immunoSEQ multiplex PCR; TCRdb's table is partial and in-frame only. V, J and clone size are taken as reported in that table, and D and trimming were inferred from the DNA itself. Of around 300,000 clones listed, about 89% were seen once; the top ten hold just under 0.95%.

The specimen was peripheral blood. V and J are TRBV7-3 and TRBJ2-1; TRBD2 matches at 8 bases. The clonotype was recovered from a woman aged 40 to 50 who had recovered from COVID-19. CDR3 in DNA: TGTGCCAGCAGCTTAAGGAGCGGGAGAGACTCCAATGAGCAGTTCTTC. As protein: CASSLRSGRDSNEQFF.